This T cell receptor (beta chain) was recorded in a study of blood T cells in healthy people across ages. The use of a sample-barcoded 5' primer and a J-beta primer mix characterized a second PCR of about 7 to 12 cycles. TCRdb redid the calling of the 5' RACE reads with MiXCR, one entry per CDR3 protein. The sample shows 900,000 to 950,000 distinct CDR3 sequences, 25% to 30% of them seen only once. Donors gave roughly 10 milliliters of peripheral blood apiece. Findings and caveats of the study: While age rose, TCR beta diversity per million T cells dropped in a roughly linear way.

As to this clonotype: Its antigen is undetermined.

Germline CDR1 and CDR2: SGHRS and YFSETQ. The CDR3 is made up of 16 amino acids. Trimming left V 4 bases short and J 4 bases short, with 21 bases between. The sample also formed part of further work on T cells of mothers and their children.

Material for sequencing was blood. The chain links TRBV5-1 to TRBJ2-7, with D possibly being TRBD1 (5 bases). The TCR was taken from a woman aged 35 to 49 in good health. Here the CDR3 reads CASSLTGQGGRYEQYF. The CDR3 bases are TGCGCCAGCAGCCTCACCGGCCAGGGTGGCCGTTACGAGCAGTACTTC.